These 28 T cell receptor beta chains share one sample of origin, sequenced in a study of identical twins. TCRdb re-derived calls from the 5' RACE reads in MiXCR, one entry per CDR3 protein. This table has 650,000 to 800,000 distinct CDR3 sequences, under 9% appearing once. These sequences were also reported in another study, on yellow fever vaccine responses in identical twins.

Sequenced material: PBMCs. The receptors stem from a young woman in good health.

This clonotype was detected a few times. The chain has TRBV9 and TRBJ1-6; 7 bases line up with TRBD1. The CDR3 totals 15 residues. V was clipped by 3 bases and J by 7 bases; unmatched bases: 7. Germline-derived CDR1 and CDR2 are SGDLS and YYNGEE. The CDR3 protein is CASSGTTGRNSPLHF. The CDR3 region has the DNA TGTGCCAGCAGCGGGACGACAGGGAGGAATTCACCCCTCCACTTT. The full variable domain, with the rest looked up from reference TRBV9 and TRBJ1-6, is DSGVTQTPKHLITATGQRVTLRCSPRSGDLSVYWYQQSLDQGLQFLIQYYNGEERAKGNILERFSAQQFPDLHSELNLSSLELGDSALYFCASSGTTGRNSPLHFGNGTRLTVT.

The J gene is TRBJ2-3, the V gene TRBV6-1, with D tentatively TRBD1 (5 bases). The CDR3 totals 16 residues. The V end lost 0 bases, the J end lost 0 bases, and 10 bases lay between the germline ends. CDR1 and CDR2 (germline): MNHNS, SASEGT. CDR3: CASSEATRVSTDTQYF. The CDR3 nucleotides are TGTGCCAGCAGTGAAGCGACCAGGGTTAGCACAGATACGCAGTATTTT.

This sequence joins TRBV6-1 and TRBJ2-7, with D tentatively TRBD1 (5 bases). V dropped 6 bases and J dropped 1 base, with 13 bases sitting between them. CDR3 length equals 14 residues. From germline, CDR1 is MNHNS and CDR2 SASEGT. The CDR3 DNA is TGTGCCAGCAGGACAGCAGGGTATTCCTACGAGCAGTACTTC. This codes for CASRTAGYSYEQYF.

This chain joins TRBV5-6 and TRBJ1-2; D uncertain. Germline values: CDR1 SGHDT, CDR2 YYEEEE. The CDR3 contains 12 residues. V was pared by 3 bases and J by 4 bases, with 7 bases between. CDR3 region: CASSSRSYGYTF. Written as DNA, the CDR3 is TGTGCCAGCAGCTCCCGGAGCTATGGCTACACCTTC.

This clonotype has a handful of counts. The CDR3 loop is CASSLEGFNEQFF. The CDR3 bases are TGTGCCAGCAGCTTAGAGGGGTTCAATGAGCAGTTCTTC. The chain carries TRBV7-9 and TRBJ2-1; D perhaps matches TRBD1 (5 bases). The CDR3 extends over 13 amino acids. Germline-derived CDR1 and CDR2 are SEHNR and FQNEAQ (reference sequence). The germline V and J ends were trimmed by 1 base and 6 bases, with 7 bases remaining between them.

This clonotype was seen at least ten times. The genes are TRBV15 and TRBJ2-1; 8 nucleotides line up with TRBD2. This CDR3 region has 16 residues. J lost 6 bases, V lost 4 bases, and 11 bases had no gene match. Germline V CDR1 and CDR2: LNHNV, YYDKDF (reference sequence). The DNA of the CDR3 is TGTGCCACCAGCAACGGCCGGGGGGGGGCCGGCAATGAGCAGTTCTTC. As protein: CATSNGRGGAGNEQFF. Full variable domain (rest looked up from reference TRBV15 and TRBJ2-1): DAMVIQNPRYQVTQFGKPVTLSCSQTLNHNVMYWYQQKSSQAPKLLFHYYDKDFNNEADTPDNFQSRRPNTSFCFLDIRSPGLGDTAMYLCATSNGRGGAGNEQFFGPGTRLTVL.

CDR3 nucleotides: TGTGCCAGCAGGGCGGCGGGGCAGCCCCAGCATTTT. The encoded protein is CASRAAGQPQHF. The chain is built from TRBV2 and TRBJ1-5; D is uncertain. This CDR3 is 12 amino acids long. V lost 6 bases and J 7 bases, leaving 10 bases between the germline ends. In germline, CDR1 is SNHLY, CDR2 FYNNEI.

The V call is TRBV25-1, the J call TRBJ1-5; D is unclear. Per germline, CDR1 MGHDK and CDR2 SYGVNS. The CDR3 totals 15 residues. V lost 1 base and J lost 6, with 13 bases in between. The CDR3 sequence: CASSESRVLAQPQHF. As DNA, the CDR3 is TGTGCCAGCAGTGAATCGCGGGTTCTGGCTCAGCCCCAGCATTTT.

J is TRBJ2-5 and V is TRBV5-1, with a weak D call TRBD1 (5 bases). The ends were cut back, 5 bases at V and 1 base at J, with 15 bases in the middle. Germline V CDR1 and CDR2: SGHRS, YFSETQ. CDR3 length: 15 residues. The CDR3 here is CASREGARSQETQYF. The CDR3 coding sequence is TGCGCCAGCAGAGAAGGGGCTAGGTCCCAAGAGACCCAGTACTTC.

This clonotype was seen a few times. The V gene is TRBV2, the J gene TRBJ2-3; D is ambiguous. The germline CDR1 and CDR2 sequences are SNHLY and FYNNEI. The V and J ends lost 5 bases and 14 bases respectively, with 14 bases between them. The CDR3 loop spans 11 amino acids. The CDR3 protein is CASSLTSDTYF. CDR3 nucleotide sequence: TGTGCCAGCAGTTTAACCTCCGATACGTATTTT.

This clonotype has more than one count but fewer than ten. The chain joins TRBV11-2 to TRBJ2-5; 8 bases map to TRBD1. Germline CDR1 and CDR2: SGHAT and FQNNGV. Trimming removed 6 bases from V and 5 bases from J; junction bases left unmatched: 2. This CDR3 contains 12 residues. In DNA form, the CDR3 reads TGTGCCAGCAGGGGGGACAGGGAGACCCAGTACTTC. This codes for CASRGDRETQYF.

Comments on this clonotype: This clone may be a read error of a much larger clone one base away. The chain joins TRBV29-1 to TRBJ2-3; D not resolved. The CDR3 has 13 amino acids. Germline CDR1 is SQVTM and CDR2 is ANQGSEA. V was shortened by 4 bases and J by 2 bases, with 10 bases between the two germline ends. The CDR3 DNA is TGCAGCGTTGGCCGGGTTTCCACAGATACGCAGTATTTT. It is translated as CSVGRVSTDTQYF.

This clonotype was recorded many times. V gene TRBV6-1 combines with J gene TRBJ2-7; 11 bases fit TRBD1. Germline-derived CDR1 and CDR2 are MNHNS and SASEGT. This CDR3 is 15 amino acids long. V shed 6 bases, J shed 0 bases, and the junction held 4 bases outside the gene matches. CDR3 sequence (DNA): TGTGCCAGCAGGAGGGACAGGGGGAGCTCCTACGAGCAGTACTTC. As protein: CASRRDRGSSYEQYF.

Many counts were recorded for this clonotype. This chain links TRBV27 with TRBJ2-1, with D tentatively TRBD2 (6 bases). This CDR3 contains 12 residues. Germline CDR1 reads MNHEY; CDR2 reads SMNVEV (reference sequence). The ends were cut back, 6 bases at V and 14 bases at J, with 17 bases in the middle. The DNA for the CDR3 is TGTGCCAGCAGCTCAATATTGTCGGGGGAGTTCTTC. As protein: CASSSILSGEFF.

This clonotype turned up a few times. This chain connects TRBV27 to TRBJ2-3; 13 bases match TRBD2. CDR3 length: 19 amino acids. CDR1 is MNHEY, CDR2 SMNVEV, per germline (reference sequence). The V gene end was trimmed by 7 bases and the J gene end by 0 bases; junction bases not matched to a gene: 13. CDR3 DNA: TGTGCCAGCACCGTCCTTTCCGGGACTAGCGGGGCTAGCACAGATACGCAGTATTTT. Translated: CASTVLSGTSGASTDTQYF.

The J gene is TRBJ2-5, the V gene TRBV5-1; 9 positions match TRBD2. Germline V gene sequence: CDR1 SGHRS, CDR2 YFSETQ. The CDR3 spans 16 residues. After removal of 4 bases from V and 3 bases from J, the junction contained 10 bases not matched to a gene. CDR3 nucleotide sequence: TGCGCCAGCAGCAGCGCCTTCCTAGCGGGAAAAGAGACCCAGTACTTC. It encodes CASSSAFLAGKETQYF.

This clonotype showed up many times. V usage is TRBV5-1 and J usage is TRBJ1-1; no clear D gene. V dropped 3 bases and J dropped 1 base, with 7 bases sitting between them. This CDR3 comprises 13 residues. CDR1 is SGHRS and CDR2 is YFSETQ in the germline V gene. CDR3 sequence: CASSSDPNTEAFF. The CDR3 DNA reads TGCGCCAGCAGCTCTGATCCGAACACTGAAGCTTTCTTT.

V gene TRBV28 combines with J gene TRBJ2-3; TRBD2 aligns across 11 bases. Germline CDR1 reads MDHEN; CDR2 reads SYDVKM. V shed 3 bases and J 6 bases; nucleotides not matched to a gene: 5. This CDR3 is built from 15 residues. CDR3 bases: TGTGCCAGCAGTTTTCATAGCGGGAGGGGCGATACGCAGTATTTT. Its translation: CASSFHSGRGDTQYF.

This clonotype was detected many times. This chain connects TRBV10-3 to TRBJ2-2; 7 bases map to TRBD2. Germline CDR1 and CDR2: ENHRY and SYGVKD. The CDR3 spans 15 residues. The ends lost 4 bases at V and 0 bases at J; junction bases unmatched: 2. CDR3 nucleotides: TGTGCCATCAGTGCCCGGGGGGCGAACACCGGGGAGCTGTTTTTT. Its translation is CAISARGANTGELFF.

The gene calls are TRBV6-2 or TRBV6-3 and TRBJ2-1; 8 bases are shared with TRBD1. Germline V gives CDR1 MNHEY, CDR2 SVGEGT. This CDR3 contains 15 residues. With V trimmed by 2 bases and J by 8 bases, 8 bases remained unmatched. CDR3 DNA: TGTGCCAGCAGTTACGTCGCAGGGGGCTCCGATGAGCAGTTCTTC. It yields the protein CASSYVAGGSDEQFF.

V is TRBV7-9 and J is TRBJ2-1; D could derive from TRBD1 or TRBD2 (6 bases each). V lost 4 bases, J lost 12 bases, and 19 bases lay in between. Germline CDR1 is SEHNR and CDR2 is FQNEAQ (reference sequence). The CDR3 covers 14 residues. CDR3 loop: CASSSDESGARQFF. The CDR3 DNA reads as TGTGCCAGCAGCTCAGACGAGTCGGGGGCACGGCAGTTCTTC.

About this clonotype: This may arise from a read error, as a much more abundant clone is one base away. The rearrangement uses TRBV7-2 and TRBJ2-3; D possibly corresponds to TRBD2 (5 bases). Germline V CDR1 and CDR2: SGHTA, FQGNSA. This CDR3 region has 14 residues. The CDR3 sequence is CASSLGSSEDTRYF. In DNA, the CDR3 is TGTGCCAGCAGCTTAGGAAGTAGCGAAGATACGCGGTATTTT.

This clonotype was seen repeatedly, ten times or more. The DNA for the CDR3 is TGCAGTGCAGCAAAGACAGGGGGTAACGGGGAGCTGTTTTTT. This sequence encodes CSAAKTGGNGELFF. The chain recombines TRBV20-1 with TRBJ2-2; 9 positions match TRBD1. CDR3 length: 14 residues. Germline-derived CDR1 and CDR2 are DFQATT and SNEGSKA (reference sequence). V shed 6 bases, J shed 7 bases, and the junction held 9 bases outside the gene matches.

A few counts support this clonotype. The chain links TRBV20-1 to TRBJ1-1; D not resolved. This CDR3 region has 15 residues. Germline V gene sequence: CDR1 DFQATT, CDR2 SNEGSKA (reference sequence). V lost 0 bases, J lost 2 bases, and 13 bases lay in between. The CDR3 region is CSARDRGGGNTEAFF. The CDR3 bases are TGCAGTGCTAGAGATCGAGGAGGAGGCAACACTGAAGCTTTCTTT.

The genes are TRBV6-2 or TRBV6-3 and TRBJ2-1, with D unresolved. Germline loops: CDR1 MNHEY, CDR2 SVGEGT. V was cut by 7 bases and J by 9 bases, with 16 bases left in between. There are 13 residues in the CDR3. Here the CDR3 reads CASNPGLVSEQFF. The CDR3 nucleotides are TGTGCCAGCAATCCCGGTCTGGTCAGTGAGCAGTTCTTC.

This clonotype has just a few counts. The chain employs TRBV3-1 and TRBJ1-1; possible D gene TRBD1, 5 bases. Per germline, CDR1 LGHDT and CDR2 YNNKEL (reference sequence). Deletions cut 4 bases from V and 4 bases from J, with 7 bases between. CDR3 length equals 12 residues. The CDR3: CASSRDLTEAFF. CDR3 nucleotides: TGTGCCAGCAGCCGGGACCTCACTGAAGCTTTCTTT.

The V gene is TRBV6-5, the J gene TRBJ2-4; no definite D call. Trimming stripped 6 bases from V and 8 bases from J, with 8 bases between. Germline values: CDR1 MNHEY, CDR2 SVGAGI. This CDR3 region has 11 residues. CDR3 sequence (DNA): TGTGCCAGCAGGTGGGGATACATTCAGTACTTC. Its protein is CASRWGYIQYF.

The chain links TRBV7-8 to TRBJ2-1; 11 nucleotides align to TRBD1. The germline V gene encodes CDR1 SGHVS and CDR2 FQNEAQ. The J segment lost 6 bases and the V segment lost 5 bases, leaving 6 bases of the junction unmatched. CDR3 size: 15 residues. CDR3 nucleotides: TGTGCCAGCAGCGCGCCGGGACAGGGGGGCAATGAGCAGTTCTTC. This translates into CASSAPGQGGNEQFF.